This T cell receptor (beta chain) was recovered during a study of blood T cell repertoires in COVID-19 (dated by TCRdb to about 2020). Context from the whole study: Samples covering the acute and convalescent phases of COVID-19 were provided by collaborators in the United States, Italy and Spain. The material from the prospective study consisted of cDNA or gDNA derived from T cells, B-cell-depleted T cells, or PBMCs. Deeply sampled blood TCRbeta repertoires from subjects exposed to, actively infected with, or recovered from COVID-19 were included in the dataset. The repertoires were released in a freely available public database meant as a resource for research on the immune response to SARS-CoV-2. Samples were obtained from the ongoing ImmuneRACE study (first 160 participants) and from 1,254 subjects provided by 6 global collaborators. The sample metadata nearly always contained a de-identified subject ID, COVID-19 status, age in years and sex. Where HLA class I and class II types were available, the types were taken from metadata supplied by the sample provider, not from assay-based typing. Study-wide conclusions, independent of this receptor: The quantity of clinical and demographic metadata differed by source and by participant and was supplied without curation.

V and J lose 1 base and 1 base, and a span of 5 bases separates them. As encoded in the germline V gene (reference sequence), CDR1 is GTSNPN while CDR2 is SVGIG. The CDR3 starts with the cysteine, ends with the phenylalanine, and has 13 residues. Left in the record is the CDR3 DNA by itself, 39 bases read in frame from the first base. Collaborating institutions collected whole blood in K2EDTA tubes following their own protocols. For TCRbeta analysis, collaborators shipped samples as frozen whole blood, isolated PBMCs, or DNA extracted from either of those sample types. TCRbeta CDR3 regions were amplified from genomic DNA using the immunoSEQ Assay, a bias-controlled multiplex PCR. The authors' analysis ran thus. The number of nucleated cells in each sample was estimated from the amplification of reference gene primers within the assay. To quantify the absolute abundance of each unique TCRbeta CDR3 rearrangement, sequence reads were collapsed and filtered. For each sample, productive Simpson clonality was calculated as the square root of Simpson's diversity index over productive rearrangements. TCRdb provides this immuneACCESS table in a form limited to in-frame rearrangements. Some clones are lacking; in checked studies, under half of them reflect an unresolved V gene, and why the rest are absent is not known. The DNA gave D and trimming, while V, J and clone size come from that table. In all, the sample holds over 85,000 clones, and around 86% of those were seen once. More than 3% of the sample belongs to the ten largest clones.

As to this clone: Its antigen remains unidentified. Base qualities are not at hand, and no much larger clone is one base apart.

The chain was built from TRBV30 and TRBJ1-5; no confident D gene assignment can be made. Material for sequencing was peripheral blood. The origin of this receptor is a man aged 55 to 70 with acute or convalescent COVID-19. The sequenced DNA is TGTGCCTGGAGTGCTTCCAGCAATCAGCCCCAGCATTTT. Protein translation: CAWSASSNQPQHF.